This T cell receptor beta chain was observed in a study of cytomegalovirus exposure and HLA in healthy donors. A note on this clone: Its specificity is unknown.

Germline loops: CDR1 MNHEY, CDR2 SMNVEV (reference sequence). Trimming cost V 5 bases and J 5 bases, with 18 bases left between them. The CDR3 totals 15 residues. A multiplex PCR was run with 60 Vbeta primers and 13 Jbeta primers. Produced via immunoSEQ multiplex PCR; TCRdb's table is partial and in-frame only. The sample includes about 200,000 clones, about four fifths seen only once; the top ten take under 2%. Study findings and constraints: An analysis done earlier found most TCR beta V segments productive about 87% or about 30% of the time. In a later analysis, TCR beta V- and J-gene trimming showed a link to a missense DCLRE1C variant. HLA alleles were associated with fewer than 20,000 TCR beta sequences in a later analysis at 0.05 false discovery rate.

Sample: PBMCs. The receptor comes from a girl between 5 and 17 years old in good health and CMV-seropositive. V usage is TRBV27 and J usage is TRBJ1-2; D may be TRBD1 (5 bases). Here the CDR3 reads CASSPREGQGYGYTF. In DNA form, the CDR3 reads TGTGCCAGCAGTCCACGGGAGGGGCAGGGATATGGCTACACCTTC.